This section outlines one TCR beta chain sequence together with its context. Its antigen is unidentified. As for time point: cycle 4 day 1 (C4D1), after more than 5 weeks of nivolumab. All patients experienced relapse after autologous stem cell transplantation, and brentuximab vedotin exposure was variable. Thawed PBMCs underwent magnetic negative selection to obtain purified CD8+ T cells. Complete response, partial response or progressive disease constituted the best responses recorded. CDR1 and CDR2 from the germline V gene are SGDLS and YYNGEE. Trimming pared 3 bases from V and 9 bases from J, leaving 7 bases between. The CDR3 contains 11 residues. This entry is derived from a study of PD-1 blockade in classical Hodgkin lymphoma. The overall study: Patients were infused with nivolumab 3 mg/kg every 2 weeks.

Study conclusions and caveats: Baseline diversity was lower in partial responders and progressors than complete responders. A significant rise in TCR diversity by C4D1 was seen for CD4+ but not CD8+ cells.

Method: immunoSEQ multiplex PCR; TCRdb's copy keeps in-frame clones and lacks some. Of about 20,000 clones in the sample, about 80% were seen once. This sequence joins TRBV9 and TRBJ2-1; D gene ambiguous. The material was CD8+ T cells from blood, obtained before the fourth cycle of nivolumab. This sequence was found in a human donor with classical Hodgkin lymphoma. The CDR3 spells CASSEFSEQFF. The DNA of the CDR3 is TGTGCCAGCAGCGAGTTTAGTGAGCAGTTCTTC. Combining the CDR3 with reference TRBV9 and TRBJ2-1 gives the whole variable domain DSGVTQTPKHLITATGQRVTLRCSPRSGDLSVYWYQQSLDQGLQFLIQYYNGEERAKGNILERFSAQQFPDLHSELNLSSLELGDSALYFCASSEFSEQFFGPGTRLTVL.